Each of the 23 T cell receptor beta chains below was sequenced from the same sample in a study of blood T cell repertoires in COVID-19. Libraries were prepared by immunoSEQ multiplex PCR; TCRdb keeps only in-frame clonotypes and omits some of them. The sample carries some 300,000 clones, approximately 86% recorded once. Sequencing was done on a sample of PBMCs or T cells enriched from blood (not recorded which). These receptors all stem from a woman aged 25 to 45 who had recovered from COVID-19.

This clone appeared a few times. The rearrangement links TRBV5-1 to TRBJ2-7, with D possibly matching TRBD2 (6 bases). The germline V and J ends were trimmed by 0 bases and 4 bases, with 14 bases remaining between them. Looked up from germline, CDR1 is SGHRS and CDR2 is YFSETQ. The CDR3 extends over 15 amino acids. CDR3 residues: CASSLARDRSYEQYF. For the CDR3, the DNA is TGCGCCAGCAGCTTGGCGCGGGATCGGTCTTACGAGCAGTACTTC.

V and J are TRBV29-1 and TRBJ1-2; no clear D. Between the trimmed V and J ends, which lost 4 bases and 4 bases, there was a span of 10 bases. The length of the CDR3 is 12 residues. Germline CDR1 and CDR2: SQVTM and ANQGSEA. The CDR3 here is CSVAVSSYGYTF. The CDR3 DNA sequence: TGCAGCGTTGCGGTCTCGAGCTATGGCTACACCTTC.

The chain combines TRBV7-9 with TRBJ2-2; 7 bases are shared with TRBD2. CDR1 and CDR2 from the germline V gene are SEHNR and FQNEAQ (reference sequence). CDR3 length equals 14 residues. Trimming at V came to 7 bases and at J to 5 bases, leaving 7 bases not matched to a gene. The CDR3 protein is CASTGDYRTGELFF. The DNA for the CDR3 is TGTGCCAGCACCGGGGACTATCGAACCGGGGAGCTGTTTTTT.

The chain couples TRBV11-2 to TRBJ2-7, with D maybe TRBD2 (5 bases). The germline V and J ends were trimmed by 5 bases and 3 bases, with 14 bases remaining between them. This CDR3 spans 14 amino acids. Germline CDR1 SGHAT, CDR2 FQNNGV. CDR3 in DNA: TGTGCCAGCAGCCCAGGACTCCTAAGCTACGAGCAGTACTTC. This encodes CASSPGLLSYEQYF.

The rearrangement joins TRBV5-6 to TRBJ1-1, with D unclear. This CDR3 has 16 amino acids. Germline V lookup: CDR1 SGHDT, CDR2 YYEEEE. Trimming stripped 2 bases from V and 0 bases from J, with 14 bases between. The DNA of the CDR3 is TGTGCCAGCAGCTTACATGACGGCGGGCTGAACACTGAAGCTTTCTTT. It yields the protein CASSLHDGGLNTEAFF.

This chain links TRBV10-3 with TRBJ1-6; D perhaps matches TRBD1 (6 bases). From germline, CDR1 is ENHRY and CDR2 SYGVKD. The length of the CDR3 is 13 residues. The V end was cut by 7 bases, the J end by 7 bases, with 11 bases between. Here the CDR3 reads CAINQGYNSPLHF. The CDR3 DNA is TGTGCCATCAATCAGGGGTACAATTCACCCCTCCACTTT.

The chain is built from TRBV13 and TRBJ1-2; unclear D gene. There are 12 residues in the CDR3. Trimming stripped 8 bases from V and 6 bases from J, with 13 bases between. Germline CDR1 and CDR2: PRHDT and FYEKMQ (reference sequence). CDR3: CASGGGRNGYTF. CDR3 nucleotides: TGTGCCAGCGGTGGAGGGCGTAATGGCTACACCTTC.

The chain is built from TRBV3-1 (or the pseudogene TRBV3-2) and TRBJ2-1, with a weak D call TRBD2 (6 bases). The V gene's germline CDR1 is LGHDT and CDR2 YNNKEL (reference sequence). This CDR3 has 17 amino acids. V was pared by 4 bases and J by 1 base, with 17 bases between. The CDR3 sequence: CASSLEPGSPSYNEQFF. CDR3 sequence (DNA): TGTGCCAGCAGCCTAGAACCCGGGAGCCCTTCCTACAATGAGCAGTTCTTC.

The DNA of the CDR3 is TGTGCCAGCAGTCCGACAGGGGAGGGCAAAAACATTCAGTACTTC. Translating gives CASSPTGEGKNIQYF. This chain joins TRBV6-6 and TRBJ2-4; TRBD1 might be the D (8 bases). CDR1 is MNHNY, CDR2 SVGAGI, per germline (reference sequence). The germline V and J ends were trimmed by 5 bases and 3 bases, with 14 bases remaining between them. CDR3 size: 15 residues.

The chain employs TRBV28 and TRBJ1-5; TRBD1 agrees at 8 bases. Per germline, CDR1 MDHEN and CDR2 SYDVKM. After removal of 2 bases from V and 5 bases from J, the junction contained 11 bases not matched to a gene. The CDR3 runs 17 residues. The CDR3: CASSLRDRFRDDQPQHF. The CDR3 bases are TGTGCCAGCAGTTTACGGGACAGGTTCCGGGACGATCAGCCCCAGCATTTT.

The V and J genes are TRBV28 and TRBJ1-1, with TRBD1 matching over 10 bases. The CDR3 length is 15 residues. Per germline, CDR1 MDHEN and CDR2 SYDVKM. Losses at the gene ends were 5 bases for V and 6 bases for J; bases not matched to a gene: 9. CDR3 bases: TGTGCCAGCAGTGTAAGACAGGGGGCTAGATCTGAAGCTTTCTTT. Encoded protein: CASSVRQGARSEAFF.

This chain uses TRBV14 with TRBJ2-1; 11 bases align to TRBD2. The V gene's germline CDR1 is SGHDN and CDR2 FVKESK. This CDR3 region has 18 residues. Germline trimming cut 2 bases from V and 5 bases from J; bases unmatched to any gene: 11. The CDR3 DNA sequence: TGTGCCAGCAGCCAATCCCTCTTAGCGGGAGGGCACCACAATGAGCAGTTCTTC. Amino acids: CASSQSLLAGGHHNEQFF. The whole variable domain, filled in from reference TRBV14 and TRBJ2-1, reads EAGVTQFPSHSVIEKGQTVTLRCDPISGHDNLYWYRRVMGKEIKFLLHFVKESKQDESGMPNNRFLAERTGGTYSTLKVQPAELEDSGVYFCASSQSLLAGGHHNEQFFGPGTRLTVL.

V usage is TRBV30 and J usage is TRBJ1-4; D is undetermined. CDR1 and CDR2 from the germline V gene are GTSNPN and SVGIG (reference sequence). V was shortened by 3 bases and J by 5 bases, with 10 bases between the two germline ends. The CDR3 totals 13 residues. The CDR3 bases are TGTGCCTGGAGGCTCAGGTTAAATGAAAAACTGTTTTTT. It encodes CAWRLRLNEKLFF.

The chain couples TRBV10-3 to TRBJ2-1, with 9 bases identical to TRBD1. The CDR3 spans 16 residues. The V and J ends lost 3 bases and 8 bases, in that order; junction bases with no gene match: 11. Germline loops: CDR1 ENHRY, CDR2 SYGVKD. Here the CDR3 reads CAISDPGTGMKYEQFF. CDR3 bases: TGTGCCATCAGTGACCCCGGGACAGGGATGAAGTATGAGCAGTTCTTC.

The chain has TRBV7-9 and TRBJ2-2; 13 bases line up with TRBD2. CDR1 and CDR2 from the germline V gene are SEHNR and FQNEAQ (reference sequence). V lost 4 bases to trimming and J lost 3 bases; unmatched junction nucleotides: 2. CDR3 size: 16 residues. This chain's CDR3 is CASSSGLAGYTGELFF. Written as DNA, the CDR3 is TGTGCCAGCAGCTCGGGACTAGCGGGATACACCGGGGAGCTGTTTTTT.

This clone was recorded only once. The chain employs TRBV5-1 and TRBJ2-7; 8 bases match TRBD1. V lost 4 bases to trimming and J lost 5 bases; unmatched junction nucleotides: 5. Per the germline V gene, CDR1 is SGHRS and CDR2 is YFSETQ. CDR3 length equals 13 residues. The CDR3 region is CASSPDRVNEQYF. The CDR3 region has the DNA TGCGCCAGCAGCCCGGACAGGGTAAACGAGCAGTACTTC.

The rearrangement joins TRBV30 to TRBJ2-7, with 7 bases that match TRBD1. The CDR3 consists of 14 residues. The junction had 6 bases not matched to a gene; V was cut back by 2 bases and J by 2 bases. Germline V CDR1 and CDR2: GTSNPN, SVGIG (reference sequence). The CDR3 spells CAWSWTGTTYEQYF. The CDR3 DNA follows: TGTGCCTGGAGTTGGACAGGAACTACCTACGAGCAGTACTTC.

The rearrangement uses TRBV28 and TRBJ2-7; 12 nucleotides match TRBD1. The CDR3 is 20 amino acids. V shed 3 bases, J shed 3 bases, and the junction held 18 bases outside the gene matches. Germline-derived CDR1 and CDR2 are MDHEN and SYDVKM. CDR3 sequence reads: CASSFGTRDRGRGSVYEQYF. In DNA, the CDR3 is TGTGCCAGCAGTTTTGGGACCCGGGACAGGGGGCGCGGGTCTGTCTACGAGCAGTACTTC.

This CDR3 is CSAAGYGYTF. CDR3 DNA: TGCAGTGCAGCGGGTTATGGCTACACCTTC. This chain joins TRBV20-1 and TRBJ1-2; D uncertain. This CDR3 has 10 residues. Germline assignment: CDR1 DFQATT and CDR2 SNEGSKA (reference sequence). V was pared by 6 bases and J by 5 bases, with 7 bases between.

The chain's CDR3 is CASSHRGTGNTEAFF. CDR3 sequence (DNA): TGTGCCAGCAGCCACCGCGGGACAGGGAACACTGAAGCTTTCTTT. The rearrangement links TRBV7-9 to TRBJ1-1, with 8 bases aligning to TRBD1. Trimming at V came to 5 bases and at J to 1 base, leaving 6 bases not matched to a gene. This CDR3 contains 15 residues. Germline CDR1 is SEHNR and CDR2 is FQNEAQ (reference sequence).

The CDR3 reads CASSVVSGSLNEQYF. The CDR3 DNA sequence: TGTGCCAGCAGCGTCGTTAGCGGGAGTTTAAACGAGCAGTACTTC. The chain combines TRBV9 with TRBJ2-7; 9 bases are a match to TRBD2. The V and J ends lost 2 bases and 5 bases, in that order; junction bases with no gene match: 8. The CDR3 totals 15 residues. In germline, CDR1 is SGDLS, CDR2 YYNGEE.

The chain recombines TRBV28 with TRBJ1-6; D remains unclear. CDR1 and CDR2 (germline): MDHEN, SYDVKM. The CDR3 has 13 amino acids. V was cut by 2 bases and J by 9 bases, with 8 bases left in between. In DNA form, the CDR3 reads TGTGCCAGCAGTTTACCGGCAGGTTCACCCCTCCACTTT. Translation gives CASSLPAGSPLHF. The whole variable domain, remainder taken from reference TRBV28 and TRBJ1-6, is DVKVTQSSRYLVKRTGEKVFLECVQDMDHENMFWYRQDPGLGLRLIYFSYDVKMKEKGDIPEGYSVSREKKERFSLILESASTNQTSMYLCASSLPAGSPLHFGNGTRLTVT.

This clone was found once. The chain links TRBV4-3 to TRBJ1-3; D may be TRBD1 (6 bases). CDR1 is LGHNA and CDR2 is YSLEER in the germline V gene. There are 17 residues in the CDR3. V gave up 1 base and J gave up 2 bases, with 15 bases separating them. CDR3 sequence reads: CASSQGGGGLTGNTIYF. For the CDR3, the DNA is TGCGCCAGCAGCCAAGGTGGGGGGGGGCTTACTGGAAACACCATATATTTT.